These 24 T cell receptor beta chains originate from one sample sequenced in a study of shared clonotypes between healthy human individuals. Using immunoSEQ multiplex PCR, the repertoire was profiled, and TCRdb retains in-frame clones only, with some absent. The sample gives 530,000 or so clones, roughly 79% of which show up once; around an eighth is in the top ten. The sample consisted of PBMCs. Receptor source: a woman aged 40 to 55 in good health. Some clones in this sample may be carry-over from other donors' samples.

The chain has TRBV7-9 and TRBJ2-3; 9 bases are shared with TRBD1. Germline CDR1 and CDR2: SEHNR and FQNEAQ (reference sequence). Losses at the gene ends were 1 base for V and 7 bases for J; bases not matched to a gene: 3. This CDR3 region has 14 residues. The CDR3 nucleotides are TGTGCCAGCAGCTTAGGGGGACAGGGAAATACGCAGTATTTT. Protein sequence: CASSLGGQGNTQYF.

The V gene is TRBV28, the J gene TRBJ2-3, with D uncertain. Germline CDR1 and CDR2: MDHEN and SYDVKM. V was cut by 2 bases and J by 4 bases, with 10 bases left in between. The CDR3 contains 14 residues. CDR3 nucleotides: TGTGCCAGCAGTTTAAGGAGTTTTCCAGATACGCAGTATTTT. Translating gives CASSLRSFPDTQYF.

This chain joins TRBV10-3 and TRBJ2-7; D is unclear. CDR3 size: 14 residues. V lost 0 bases to trimming and J lost 3 bases, with 9 bases between them. Germline assignment: CDR1 ENHRY and CDR2 SYGVKD. DNA of the CDR3: TGTGCCATCAGTGAGTCGGGCAGTCTCTACGAGCAGTACTTC. Translating gives CAISESGSLYEQYF.

The chain is built from TRBV11-2 and TRBJ2-1; 13 positions match TRBD2. CDR3 length: 15 residues. Per germline, CDR1 SGHAT and CDR2 FQNNGV. The V segment lost 3 bases and the J segment 7 bases; nucleotides outside the gene matches: 3. The CDR3 DNA is TGTGCCAGCAGCTTCGGGACTAGCGGGATGAATGAGCAGTTCTTC. Amino acid sequence: CASSFGTSGMNEQFF.

In the case of this clone: Additional DNA sequences in this sample encode the identical CDR3. The gene calls are TRBV7-9 and TRBJ1-1, with TRBD1 as a possible D gene (5 bases). V was pared by 1 base and J by 5 bases, with 11 bases between. CDR3 length equals 14 residues. Germline CDR1 reads SEHNR; CDR2 reads FQNEAQ (reference sequence). The CDR3 here is CASSLVGGGTEAFF. For the CDR3, the DNA is TGTGCCAGCAGCTTAGTCGGGGGAGGGACTGAAGCTTTCTTT.

The CDR3 protein is CASSPLGFGDNQPQHF. Written as DNA, the CDR3 is TGTGCCAGTAGCCCACTTGGATTCGGGGACAATCAGCCCCAGCATTTT. J is TRBJ1-5 and V is TRBV19; D gene ambiguous. Germline CDR1 is LNHDA and CDR2 is SQIVND (reference sequence). The V end was cut by 6 bases, the J end by 3 bases, with 18 bases between. The CDR3 covers 16 residues.

The V gene is TRBV25-1, the J gene TRBJ1-2; 10 bases align to TRBD1. CDR1 MGHDK and CDR2 SYGVNS come from the germline V gene. Trimming cost V 6 bases and J 6 bases; bases outside gene matches: 4. The CDR3 extends over 13 amino acids. This CDR3 is CASSPGQGHGYTF. In nucleotides, the CDR3 is TGTGCCAGCAGCCCGGGACAGGGGCATGGCTACACCTTC.

This CDR3 is CASSRNSGSYEQYF. In nucleotides, the CDR3 is TGTGCCAGCAGCCGAAATAGCGGATCCTACGAGCAGTACTTC. The chain links TRBV11-2 to TRBJ2-7, with TRBD2 as a possible D gene (6 bases). V was pared by 5 bases and J by 1 base, with 12 bases between. Per the germline V gene, CDR1 is SGHAT and CDR2 is FQNNGV. The CDR3 covers 14 residues.

The V and J genes are TRBV5-1 and TRBJ2-3; 16 bases are a match to TRBD2. Looked up from germline, CDR1 is SGHRS and CDR2 is YFSETQ. CDR3 length: 18 amino acids. V lost 4 bases, J lost 4 bases, and 9 bases stayed unmatched. The CDR3 protein is CASSRGTSGRAVADTQYF. The CDR3 DNA reads as TGCGCCAGCAGCCGGGGGACTAGCGGGAGGGCCGTAGCAGATACGCAGTATTTT.

The genes are TRBV7-6 and TRBJ2-1; D gene ambiguous. V was trimmed by 3 bases and J by 15 bases, leaving 21 bases between them. CDR1 SGHVS and CDR2 FNYEAQ come from the germline V gene. CDR3 length: 14 amino acids. The CDR3 sequence is CASSLGSWVGFPFF. The CDR3 DNA sequence: TGTGCCAGCAGCTTGGGTAGCTGGGTGGGGTTCCCGTTCTTC.

The rearrangement uses TRBV6-6 and TRBJ2-7; D is perhaps TRBD1 or TRBD2 (5 bases each). Germline V CDR1 and CDR2: MNHNY, SVGAGI (reference sequence). V was pared by 2 bases and J by 4 bases, with 18 bases between. This CDR3 region has 16 residues. This CDR3 reads CASSYPMGTKTYEQYF. CDR3 DNA sequence: TGTGCCAGCAGTTACCCTATGGGGACCAAAACTTACGAGCAGTACTTC.

The genes are TRBV30 and TRBJ2-7; tentatively, D is TRBD2 (5 bases). V dropped 5 bases and J dropped 7 bases, with 21 bases sitting between them. Per the germline V gene, CDR1 is GTSNPN and CDR2 is SVGIG (reference sequence). The CDR3 is 14 amino acids. CDR3 loop: CAWGHRWSPGEQYF. DNA of the CDR3: TGTGCCTGGGGCCATCGGTGGTCCCCGGGGGAGCAGTACTTC.

V and J are TRBV28 and TRBJ2-2; D not resolved. Germline-derived CDR1 and CDR2 are MDHEN and SYDVKM. The CDR3 contains 14 residues. The germline V and J ends were trimmed by 3 bases and 0 bases, with 5 bases remaining between them. CDR3 sequence reads: CASSFSPNTGELFF. DNA of the CDR3: TGTGCCAGCAGTTTCAGCCCGAACACCGGGGAGCTGTTTTTT.

The chain links TRBV5-4 to TRBJ1-6; TRBD1 matches at 11 bases. The CDR3 has 15 residues. CDR1 is SGHNT, CDR2 YYREEE, per germline (reference sequence). V dropped 3 bases and J dropped 6; count of bases not matched to a gene: 2. CDR3 nucleotides: TGTGCCAGCAGCTCAGGACAGGGGGCTAATTCACCCCTCCACTTT. Protein product: CASSSGQGANSPLHF.

The chain is built from TRBV10-3 and TRBJ1-1; D remains ambiguous. V was pared by 2 bases and J by 4 bases, with 17 bases between. Per germline, CDR1 ENHRY and CDR2 SYGVKD. This CDR3 is 16 amino acids long. The CDR3 bases are TGTGCCATCAGTGAGCTCGACCCTCAGGTGGGCACTGAAGCTTTCTTT. Encoded protein: CAISELDPQVGTEAFF.

The chain links TRBV11-1 to TRBJ1-1; D gene unclear. Trimming took 0 bases from V and 3 from J, leaving 8 bases between them. This CDR3 contains 14 residues. Germline CDR1 and CDR2: SGHAT and FQDESV (reference sequence). The CDR3 nucleotides read TGTGCCAGCAGCTTAGCGGGCAGCCACACTGAAGCTTTCTTT. It is translated as CASSLAGSHTEAFF.

V is TRBV18 and J is TRBJ2-7; no reliable D call. CDR1 and CDR2 from the germline V gene are KGHSH and LQKENI. V shed 0 bases and J shed 4 bases, with 10 bases lying between them. The CDR3 spans 14 residues. The CDR3, as DNA: TGTGCCAGCTCACCACCCTCAACAGAATACGAGCAGTACTTC. Its translation is CASSPPSTEYEQYF.

The genes are TRBV4-3 and TRBJ2-7, with 14 nucleotides matching TRBD2. Looked up from germline, CDR1 is LGHNA and CDR2 is YSLEER. CDR3 length equals 15 residues. After removal of 4 bases from V and 7 bases from J, the junction contained 6 bases not matched to a gene. This CDR3 is CASSRLAGGRGEQYF. In DNA form, the CDR3 reads TGCGCCAGCAGCCGACTAGCGGGAGGGCGGGGGGAGCAGTACTTC.

The chain employs TRBV6-1 and TRBJ1-6; D remains unclear. CDR1 and CDR2 from the germline V gene are MNHNS and SASEGT. V was pared by 1 base and J by 14 bases, with 12 bases between. The CDR3 is 13 amino acids. CDR3 sequence reads: CASSEGGVLSLHF. The CDR3 nucleotides read TGTGCCAGCAGTGAAGGTGGGGTTCTATCCCTCCACTTT.

On this clone: This likely stems from a read error, as it lies one base from a far larger clone. The chain is built from TRBV30 and TRBJ1-1; D uncertain. The CDR3 loop spans 13 amino acids. Germline assignment: CDR1 GTSNPN and CDR2 SVGIG (reference sequence). V lost 5 bases to trimming and J lost 4 bases, with 14 bases between them. The DNA of the CDR3 is TGTGCCTGGGCCGTCGGGAGGGCCACTGAAGCTTTCTTT. Protein: CAWAVGRATEAFF.

The count of this clone is one. V and J are TRBV15 and TRBJ2-7; TRBD2 is a possible D gene (7 bases). Germline CDR1 and CDR2: LNHNV and YYDKDF (reference sequence). CDR3 length: 14 amino acids. The V gene lost 3 bases and the J gene lost 5 bases, with 14 bases spanning the gap. CDR3 in amino acids: CATSRGGPADEQYF. CDR3 nucleotides: TGTGCCACCAGCAGGGGGGGGCCGGCGGACGAGCAGTACTTC.

This clone was counted at least ten times. The chain joins TRBV6-6 to TRBJ1-5; no clear D. Trimming cost V 8 bases and J 0 bases, with 8 bases left between them. Germline CDR1 reads MNHNY; CDR2 reads SVGAGI (reference sequence). This CDR3 comprises 13 residues. CDR3 protein: CASRPNSNQPQHF. CDR3 bases: TGTGCCAGCCGACCCAATAGCAATCAGCCCCAGCATTTT.

This chain connects TRBV28 to TRBJ1-1, with 8 bases matching TRBD1. With 5 bases clipped from V and 9 bases from J, the junction kept 5 bases outside the gene matches. This CDR3 spans 12 amino acids. The germline V gene encodes CDR1 MDHEN and CDR2 SYDVKM. The CDR3: CASSGTGVKAFF. The CDR3 bases are TGTGCCAGCAGTGGGACAGGCGTTAAAGCTTTCTTT. Complete variable domain (other parts from reference TRBV28 and TRBJ1-1): DVKVTQSSRYLVKRTGEKVFLECVQDMDHENMFWYRQDPGLGLRLIYFSYDVKMKEKGDIPEGYSVSREKKERFSLILESASTNQTSMYLCASSGTGVKAFFGQGTRLTVV.

The chain joins TRBV28 to TRBJ2-7; the D call may be TRBD1 or TRBD2 (5 bases each). The germline V gene has CDR1 MDHEN and CDR2 SYDVKM. The CDR3 loop spans 12 amino acids. Trimming removed 6 bases at V and 4 bases at J, with 10 bases between. The CDR3 region is CASRLGEYEQYF. In DNA, the CDR3 is TGTGCCAGCAGATTAGGGGAGTACGAGCAGTACTTC.